The subject of this entry is one T cell receptor beta chain. Its specificity is not known. A much larger clone lies one base from this, so it may be a read error. Germline V gene data show CDR1 as SEHNR and CDR2 as FQNEAQ (reference sequence). The CDR3 has 12 residues. Amplification of TCR beta CDR3 regions used RNA transcripts. Second-round multiplex PCR followed a first-round RT-PCR using HTBI primers. TCRdb itself ran the multiplex PCR reads through MiXCR, one entry per CDR3 protein. The repertoire holds 600,000 to 700,000 distinct CDR3 sequences, with over 40% as singletons. The data were obtained in a study of Graves' ophthalmopathy and Graves' hyperthyroidism. Study-wide points: Also, most clonotypes expanded in the thyroid above 0.001 frequency appeared in blood.

Sequencing was carried out using peripheral blood. This sequence joins TRBV7-9 and TRBJ1-1; D unresolved. The sequence was obtained from an adult man with Graves' ophthalmopathy. In DNA, the CDR3 is TGTGCCAGCAGCTTGGAGGGAGGGCGAGCTTCCTTT. As protein: CASSLEGGRASF.